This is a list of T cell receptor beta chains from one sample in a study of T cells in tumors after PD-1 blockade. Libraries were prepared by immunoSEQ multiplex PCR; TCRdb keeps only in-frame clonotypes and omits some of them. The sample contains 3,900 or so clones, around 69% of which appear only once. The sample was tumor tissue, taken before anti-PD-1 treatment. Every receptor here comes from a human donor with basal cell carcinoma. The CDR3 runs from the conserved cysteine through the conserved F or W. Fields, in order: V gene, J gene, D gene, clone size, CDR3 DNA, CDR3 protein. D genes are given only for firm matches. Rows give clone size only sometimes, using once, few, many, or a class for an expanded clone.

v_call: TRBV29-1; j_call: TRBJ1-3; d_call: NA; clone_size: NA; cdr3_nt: TGCAGCGTTGGGGGGGGTGGCTCTGGAAACACCATATATTTT; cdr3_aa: CSVGGGGSGNTIYF
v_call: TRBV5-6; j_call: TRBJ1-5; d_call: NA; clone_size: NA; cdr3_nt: TGTGCCAGCAGCTTGCGGGGGGTACGGAATCAGCCCCAGCATTTT; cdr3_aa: CASSLRGVRNQPQHF
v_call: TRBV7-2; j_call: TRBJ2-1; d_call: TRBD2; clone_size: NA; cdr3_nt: TGTGCCAGCAGCTTAGGTGCGACTAGCGGGGCTAATGAGCAGTTCTTC; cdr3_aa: CASSLGATSGANEQFF
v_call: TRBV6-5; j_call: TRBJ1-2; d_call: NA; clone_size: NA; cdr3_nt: TGTGCCAGCAGTACGGGTAGTCGAAGGGATGGCTACACCTTC; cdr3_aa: CASSTGSRRDGYTF
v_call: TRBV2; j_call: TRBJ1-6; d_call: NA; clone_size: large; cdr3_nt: TGTGCCAGCAGTGAAGCGCTAGTGACAGACAATTCACCCCTCCACTTT; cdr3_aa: CASSEALVTDNSPLHF
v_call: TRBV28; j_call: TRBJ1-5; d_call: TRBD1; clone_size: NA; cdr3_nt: TGTGCCAGCAGACTTGGGACAGGGGGTCAGCCCCAGCATTTT; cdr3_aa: CASRLGTGGQPQHF
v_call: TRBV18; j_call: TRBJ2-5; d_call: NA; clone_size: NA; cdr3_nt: TGTGCCAGCTCCCCCGGGTCCCAAGAGACCCAGTACTTC; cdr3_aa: CASSPGSQETQYF
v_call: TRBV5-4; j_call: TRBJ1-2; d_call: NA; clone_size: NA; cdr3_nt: TGTGCCAGCAGGCCACCCGGGAGAGCAGGGGAAGAAGGCTACACCTTC; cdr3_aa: CASRPPGRAGEEGYTF
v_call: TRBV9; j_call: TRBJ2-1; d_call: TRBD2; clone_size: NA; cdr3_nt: TGTGCCAGCAGCCCCCGGACTAGCAGTGAGCAGTTCTTC; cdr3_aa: CASSPRTSSEQFF
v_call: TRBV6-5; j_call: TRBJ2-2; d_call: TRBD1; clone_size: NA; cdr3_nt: TGTGCCAGCAGGCTGACAGGGTCAGGGGAGCTGTTTTTT; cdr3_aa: CASRLTGSGELFF